This entry is about one T cell receptor beta chain. This clonotype has a count of ten or more. Its antigen is currently not known. The record has no base qualities; no much larger clone is one base away. Explained via the paper, the treatment or condition label denotes: allogeneic hematopoietic cell transplantation with graft depleted of TCRalphabeta T cells and CD19 B cells. The transplant recipients were children given TCRalphabeta/CD19-depleted allogeneic hematopoietic cell grafts. The entry originates in a study of T-cell reconstitution after alpha-beta-depleted transplantation in children listed by TCRdb under 2016. Regarding the study in general: Using TCR repertoire profiling, the study followed T-cell immune reconstitution in a quantitative way in children after TCRalphabeta/CD19-depleted allogeneic hematopoietic cell transplantation.

Receptor amplification or capture employed PCR. Sequencer: Illumina HiSeq 2500. TCR libraries were prepared with molecular barcoding, using unique molecular identifiers to normalize TCRbeta repertoire quantification. The public reads were quality trimmed at Q25 with fastp and then assembled into clones with MiXCR by TCRdb, keeping productive beta chains. CDR3 protein duplicates are merged, each entry listing the most common genes and DNA. The sample data list approximately 98,000 distinct CDR3 sequences, and approximately 6.6% of these were observed just once. Together, the top ten hold approximately 25% of the sample. Summary of the overall study and its limitations: The frequencies of hyperexpanded clones fell over the following months, and after one year, T-cell counts and TCRbeta diversity were mostly attributed to newly produced T cells. In some patients, the high TCRbeta diversity seen at day 60 was put down to recipient T cells and intrathymic progenitors that had survived conditioning. The apparently early alphabetaT-cell count recovery about two months after transplant was reportedly dependent on only several hundred rapidly expanded clones derived from non-depleted graft cells.

Sequences SGHRS (CDR1) and YFSETQ (CDR2) are obtained from the germline V gene. From cysteine to phenylalanine, the CDR3 is 12 amino acids long. Kept here is only the CDR3 DNA, which spans 36 bases and is read in frame from base 1. At the junction V is shortened by 3 bases and J by 3 bases, with 7 bases in between. This sequence uses TRBV5-1 and TRBJ2-7; no D gene is confidently identified. The sample was PBMCs, mostly from graft donor cells, taken 360 days after TCRalphabeta/CD19-depleted stem cell transplant. The TCR comes from a male patient aged 2 to 10 who had a stem cell transplant for acute lymphoblastic leukemia, so the T cells may come from the graft donor. Here is the DNA: TGCGCCAGCAGCTGGAACCTCTACGAGCAGTACTTC. Its protein reads: CASSWNLYEQYF. Reference TRBV5-1 and TRBJ2-7 genes cover what lies past the CDR3, so the full variable domain is KAGVTQTPRYLIKTRGQQVTLSCSPISGHRSVSWYQQTPGQGLQFLFEYFSETQRNKGNFPGRFSGRQFSNSRSEMNVSTLELGDSALYLCASSWNLYEQYFGPGTRLTVT.